Many counts were recorded for the clone carrying this T cell receptor beta chain. Germline V gene data show CDR1 as SGHVS and CDR2 as FNYEAQ. V was pared by 6 bases and J by 6 bases, with 9 bases of the junction left unmatched. This CDR3 is 14 amino acids long. The sample belongs to a study of T cells in Graves' hyperthyroidism and ophthalmopathy. RNA transcripts provided the source from which TCR beta CDR3 regions were amplified. Researchers ran a first-round RT-PCR on the TCR CDR3 using the HTBI primer set. TCRdb ran MiXCR on the multiplex PCR reads and lists one entry per CDR3 protein. The repertoire includes approximately 500,000 distinct CDR3 sequences, about half of them detected once, and approximately 8.4% sits in the top ten.

The clonotype comes from a woman aged 18-29 years with Graves' hyperthyroidism. The sample taken for sequencing was peripheral blood or thyroid tissue (not recorded which). The chain uses TRBV7-6 and TRBJ1-1; 8 nucleotides align to TRBD1. CDR3 sequence (DNA): TGTGCCAGCAGATCGGACAGGGCGGGCGCTGAAGCTTTCTTT. Encoded protein: CASRSDRAGAEAFF.